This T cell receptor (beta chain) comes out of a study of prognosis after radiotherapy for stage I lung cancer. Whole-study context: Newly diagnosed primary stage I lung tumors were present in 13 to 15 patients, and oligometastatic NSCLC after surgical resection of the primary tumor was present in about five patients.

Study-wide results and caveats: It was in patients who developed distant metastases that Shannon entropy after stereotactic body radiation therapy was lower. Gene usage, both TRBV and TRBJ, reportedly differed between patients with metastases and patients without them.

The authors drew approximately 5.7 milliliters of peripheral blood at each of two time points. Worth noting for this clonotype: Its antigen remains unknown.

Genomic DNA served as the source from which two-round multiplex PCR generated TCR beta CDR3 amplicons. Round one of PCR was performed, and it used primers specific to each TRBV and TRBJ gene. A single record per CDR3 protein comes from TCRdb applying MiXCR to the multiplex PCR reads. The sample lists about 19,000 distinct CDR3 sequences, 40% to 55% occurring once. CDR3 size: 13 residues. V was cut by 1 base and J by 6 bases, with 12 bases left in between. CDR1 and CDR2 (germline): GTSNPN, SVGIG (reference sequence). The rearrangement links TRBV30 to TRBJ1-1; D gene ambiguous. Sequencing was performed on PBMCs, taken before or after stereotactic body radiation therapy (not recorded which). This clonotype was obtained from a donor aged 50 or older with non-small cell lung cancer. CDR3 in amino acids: CAWSGYSRAEAFF. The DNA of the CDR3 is TGTGCCTGGAGTGGGTACAGTCGTGCTGAAGCTTTCTTT.